This is a list of T cell receptor beta chains from one sample in a study of blood T cell repertoires in COVID-19. Only in-frame clones appear in the TCRdb table, and some are missing; sequencing was by immunoSEQ multiplex PCR. The repertoire holds roughly 150,000 clones, around 80% seen once, with around 7% in the top ten. The material sequenced was PBMCs or T cells enriched from blood (not recorded which). The receptors here all came from a man between 45 and 60 years old who had recovered from COVID-19. Each CDR3 is given with its conserved first and last residue. The D gene is left open where the match is weak. Some rows mark clone size as missing; the rest say once, few, many or name a class of expanded clone.

D | J | size | V | DNA | CDR3
TRBD1 | TRBJ2-7 | . | TRBV10-3 | TGTGCCATCAGTGACAGTGGGACAGGGGTTGGGTACGAGCAGTACTTC | CAISDSGTGVGYEQYF
TRBD1 | TRBJ2-5 | . | TRBV5-1 | TGCGCCAGCCCCCCACGGGACAGGGACGAGACCCAGTACTTC | CASPPRDRDETQYF
. | TRBJ2-7 | . | TRBV5-4 | TGTGCCAGCAGTTGGACAGGGACTAGCATCCACGAGCAGTACTTC | CASSWTGTSIHEQYF
TRBD1 | TRBJ1-3 | once | TRBV7-2 | TGTGCCAGCAGCTACGGGGGGACAGGGAGAGCTGGAAACACCATATATTTT | CASSYGGTGRAGNTIYF
TRBD1 | TRBJ1-1 | . | TRBV6-2/TRBV6-3 | TGTGCCAGCAGTTACTCCGACAGGGGAGAGTATATCGACACTGAAGCTTTCTTT | CASSYSDRGEYIDTEAFF
TRBD1 | TRBJ1-1 | . | TRBV3-1/TRBV3-2 | TGTGCCAGCTTCGACAGGGTGAACACTGAAGCTTTCTTT | CASFDRVNTEAFF
. | TRBJ2-1 | many | TRBV7-2 | TGTGCCAGCAGCTTAGGAGTTTCCGGTGAGCAGTTCTTC | CASSLGVSGEQFF
TRBD1 | TRBJ1-6 | once | TRBV2 | TGTGCCAGCACTGGACAGGTAGAATCACCCCTCCACTTT | CASTGQVESPLHF
TRBD2 | TRBJ2-3 | . | TRBV6-4 | TGTGCCAGCACCCACGGGGGGGTTTCAGATACGCAGTATTTT | CASTHGGVSDTQYF
TRBD2 | TRBJ2-5 | . | TRBV11-2 | TGTGCCAGCAGCTTAGATTGGTTTGGCGGGGGAGAGACCCAGTACTTC | CASSLDWFGGGETQYF
TRBD1 | TRBJ2-7 | . | TRBV11-2 | TGTGCCAGCAGTTCTCCGGGACAGAACCACTACGAGCAGTACTTC | CASSSPGQNHYEQYF
. | TRBJ1-1 | . | TRBV4-1 | TGCGCCAGCAGCCAAGAAAGTGGTTTGACAGCTGCTGGTGAAGCTTTCTTT | CASSQESGLTAAGEAFF
. | TRBJ2-2 | . | TRBV4-3 | TGCGCCAGCAGCCAAGACAGTTTGAACACCGGGGAGCTGTTTTTT | CASSQDSLNTGELFF
TRBD1 | TRBJ1-5 | . | TRBV7-9 | TGTGCCAGCAGCCGGACAGGGAGCAATCAGCCCCAGCATTTT | CASSRTGSNQPQHF
TRBD1 | TRBJ1-2 | few | TRBV16 | TGTGCCAGCAGCCACGAGCTACAGGGGGCTAACTATGGCTACACCTTC | CASSHELQGANYGYTF
. | TRBJ2-1 | . | TRBV18 | TGTGCCAGCTCACCCAATCAGGGGGGAGGAGATGAGCAGTTCTTC | CASSPNQGGGDEQFF
. | TRBJ1-2 | . | TRBV3-1/TRBV3-2 | TGTGCCAGCAGCCGCCTAACAGGGCAGCAATATGGCTACACCTTC | CASSRLTGQQYGYTF
. | TRBJ1-1 | . | TRBV18 | TGTGCCAGCTCCCCCACAGAGAACACTGAAGCTTTCTTT | CASSPTENTEAFF
. | TRBJ2-1 | . | TRBV6-5 | TGTGCCAGCAGGCCAAGCCGGGACTGGGATGAGCAGTTCTTC | CASRPSRDWDEQFF
TRBD2 | TRBJ2-3 | . | TRBV5-1 | TGCGCCAGCAGCTCGGGGACTAGCGGCCTCACAGATACGCAGTATTTT | CASSSGTSGLTDTQYF
TRBD1 | TRBJ1-5 | . | TRBV6-5 | TGTGCCAGCAGGTTAACAGGGGGGAGCAATCAGCCCCAGCATTTT | CASRLTGGSNQPQHF
. | TRBJ1-5 | . | TRBV29-1 | TGCAGCGTTGGGCCGGGTGGGAATCAGCCCCAGCATTTT | CSVGPGGNQPQHF
TRBD1 | TRBJ1-6 | . | TRBV6-2/TRBV6-3 | TGTGCCAGCAGTTACTCGAGGACAGGGGGTTCACCCCTCCACTTT | CASSYSRTGGSPLHF
. | TRBJ1-1 | . | TRBV3-1/TRBV3-2 | TGTGCCAGCAGCCAAGAGGCCATCAGAAAGACTGAAGCTTTCTTT | CASSQEAIRKTEAFF
. | TRBJ2-7 | . | TRBV3-1/TRBV3-2 | TGTGCCAGCAGCCAACACGGCGAGCAGTACTTC | CASSQHGEQYF
. | TRBJ1-2 | . | TRBV6-5 | TGTGCCAGCAGTCCAGGAACAGGGTCCAACTATGGCTACACCTTC | CASSPGTGSNYGYTF
TRBD1 | TRBJ2-7 | . | TRBV11-1 | TGTGCCAGCAGCGCCGGACAGGGAACGGACGAGCAGTACTTC | CASSAGQGTDEQYF
. | TRBJ2-1 | once | TRBV6-5 | TGTGCCAGCAGGCGGGATGAGCAGTTCTTC | CASRRDEQFF
. | TRBJ2-3 | . | TRBV7-6 | TGTGCCAGCAGCTCCCGCCTCGGGGGTCCCACAGATACGCAGTATTTT | CASSSRLGGPTDTQYF